Listed below are T cell receptor beta chains from one sample, sequenced in a study of CD8 T cells in ankylosing spondylitis. MiXCR, run by TCRdb on the 5' RACE reads, gives a single entry per CDR3 protein. The table has around 150,000 distinct CDR3 sequences, roughly 44% seen once; the top ten hold around 15%. Sequencing was carried out using synovial fluid, either unsorted or a sorted T cell fraction (not recorded which). Receptors were obtained from a male donor with ankylosing spondylitis. Each CDR3 is given with its conserved first and last residue. The D gene is left open where the match is weak. Some rows have no size entry. The others give once, few or many, or a class for an expanded clone.

CDR3aa: CASSGEQGEKETQYF; CDR3nt: TGTGCCAGCAGTGGAGAGCAGGGAGAAAAAGAGACCCAGTACTTC; d_gene: .; len: 15; abundance: .; j_gene: TRBJ2-5; v_gene: TRBV2
CDR3aa: CSVVGRWGYGYTF; CDR3nt: TGCAGTGTAGTTGGCAGGTGGGGCTATGGCTACACCTTC; d_gene: .; len: 13; abundance: .; j_gene: TRBJ1-2; v_gene: TRBV20-1
CDR3aa: CASSLWVGSFPEYF; CDR3nt: TGTGCCAGCAGTTTGTGGGTCGGGAGTTTTCCGGAGTACTTC; d_gene: .; len: 14; abundance: few; j_gene: TRBJ2-4; v_gene: TRBV12-3/TRBV12-4
CDR3aa: CASSHIQGGVNEQFF; CDR3nt: TGCGCCAGCAGCCACATACAGGGAGGAGTCAATGAGCAGTTCTTC; d_gene: .; len: 15; abundance: .; j_gene: TRBJ2-1; v_gene: TRBV4-1
CDR3aa: CASSIPGVLDEAFF; CDR3nt: TGTGCCAGTAGTATCCCCGGGGTCTTGGATGAAGCTTTCTTT; d_gene: .; len: 14; abundance: .; j_gene: TRBJ1-1; v_gene: TRBV19
CDR3aa: CASSLASGGAYNEQFF; CDR3nt: TGTGCCAGCAGCTTAGCGAGCGGGGGGGCCTACAATGAGCAGTTCTTC; d_gene: TRBD2; len: 16; abundance: few; j_gene: TRBJ2-1; v_gene: TRBV7-6
CDR3aa: CASSQEWTRGIDEQFF; CDR3nt: TGTGCCAGCAGCCAAGAATGGACTCGGGGGATTGATGAGCAGTTCTTC; d_gene: .; len: 16; abundance: once; j_gene: TRBJ2-1; v_gene: TRBV3-1
CDR3aa: CASGGGAGTDYGYTF; CDR3nt: TGTGCCAGCGGGGGTGGGGCAGGGACCGACTATGGCTACACCTTC; d_gene: .; len: 15; abundance: few; j_gene: TRBJ1-2; v_gene: TRBV27
CDR3aa: CASSPRAVQETQYF; CDR3nt: TGTGCCAGCAGTCCTCGGGCAGTCCAAGAGACCCAGTACTTC; d_gene: .; len: 14; abundance: .; j_gene: TRBJ2-5; v_gene: TRBV12-3/TRBV12-4
CDR3aa: CASSLSGAAETQYF; CDR3nt: TGTGCCAGCAGTTTATCAGGGGCCGCTGAGACCCAGTACTTC; d_gene: .; len: 14; abundance: .; j_gene: TRBJ2-5; v_gene: TRBV27
CDR3aa: CSVEGVPGSEAFF; CDR3nt: TGCAGCGTTGAAGGAGTTCCGGGCTCCGAAGCTTTCTTT; d_gene: .; len: 13; abundance: few; j_gene: TRBJ1-1; v_gene: TRBV29-1
CDR3aa: CSARDLGGQGVGNTEAFF; CDR3nt: TGCAGTGCTAGAGACCTCGGGGGACAGGGGGTCGGGAACACTGAAGCTTTCTTT; d_gene: TRBD1; len: 18; abundance: once; j_gene: TRBJ1-1; v_gene: TRBV20-1
CDR3aa: CSAVIGGGARSTEAFF; CDR3nt: TGCAGCGCCGTTATAGGGGGAGGAGCGAGAAGTACTGAAGCTTTCTTT; d_gene: .; len: 16; abundance: once; j_gene: TRBJ1-1; v_gene: TRBV29-1
CDR3aa: CASSAGQGYETQYF; CDR3nt: TGTGCCAGCAGTGCAGGACAGGGTTACGAGACCCAGTACTTC; d_gene: TRBD1; len: 14; abundance: .; j_gene: TRBJ2-5; v_gene: TRBV12-3/TRBV12-4
CDR3aa: CAINSGPSYEQYF; CDR3nt: TGTGCCATCAACTCGGGACCGAGCTACGAGCAGTACTTC; d_gene: .; len: 13; abundance: .; j_gene: TRBJ2-7; v_gene: TRBV10-3
CDR3aa: CASSLVIGLASTYEQYF; CDR3nt: TGTGCCAGCAGTTTAGTCATCGGACTAGCTTCAACCTACGAGCAGTACTTC; d_gene: TRBD2; len: 17; abundance: .; j_gene: TRBJ2-7; v_gene: TRBV12-3/TRBV12-4
CDR3aa: CASSQQGALEKLFF; CDR3nt: TGTGCCAGCAGCCAACAGGGGGCTTTGGAAAAACTGTTTTTT; d_gene: TRBD1; len: 14; abundance: few; j_gene: TRBJ1-4; v_gene: TRBV7-9
CDR3aa: CASSPPRSWNEQFF; CDR3nt: TGTGCCAGCAGTCCCCCCAGGAGTTGGAATGAGCAGTTCTTC; d_gene: .; len: 14; abundance: .; j_gene: TRBJ2-1; v_gene: TRBV6-2/TRBV6-3
CDR3aa: CASSLAGANYEQYF; CDR3nt: TGCGCCAGCAGCTTGGCCGGAGCCAACTACGAGCAGTACTTC; d_gene: .; len: 14; abundance: .; j_gene: TRBJ2-7; v_gene: TRBV5-1
CDR3aa: CAISESIIWEQYF; CDR3nt: TGTGCCATCAGTGAGTCAATCATTTGGGAGCAGTACTTC; d_gene: .; len: 13; abundance: few; j_gene: TRBJ2-7; v_gene: TRBV10-3
CDR3aa: CATSDLTYPGLNNEQFF; CDR3nt: TGTGCCACCAGTGATTTGACTTACCCGGGCCTAAACAATGAGCAGTTCTTC; d_gene: .; len: 17; abundance: .; j_gene: TRBJ2-1; v_gene: TRBV24-1
CDR3aa: CASSHGTVEAFF; CDR3nt: TGTGCCAGCAGTCACGGGACGGTTGAAGCTTTCTTT; d_gene: .; len: 12; abundance: few; j_gene: TRBJ1-1; v_gene: TRBV6-2/TRBV6-3
CDR3aa: CASSQAVGPGAEAFF; CDR3nt: TGCGCCAGCAGCCAAGCGGTAGGCCCTGGTGCTGAAGCTTTCTTT; d_gene: .; len: 15; abundance: .; j_gene: TRBJ1-1; v_gene: TRBV4-1
CDR3aa: CASRLYTQYF; CDR3nt: TGTGCCAGCAGACTTTATACGCAGTATTTT; d_gene: .; len: 10; abundance: .; j_gene: TRBJ2-3; v_gene: TRBV6-6
CDR3aa: CASSPRVSAGYDEQYF; CDR3nt: TGTGCCAGCAGCCCACGGGTCTCAGCGGGATATGACGAGCAGTACTTC; d_gene: TRBD2; len: 16; abundance: .; j_gene: TRBJ2-7; v_gene: TRBV7-9
CDR3aa: CSALAGRETQYF; CDR3nt: TGCAGTGCCTTAGCGGGAAGGGAGACCCAGTACTTC; d_gene: TRBD2; len: 12; abundance: .; j_gene: TRBJ2-5; v_gene: TRBV20-1
CDR3aa: CASDRTLDEKLFF; CDR3nt: TGTGCCAGCGACCGGACCCTAGATGAAAAACTGTTTTTT; d_gene: .; len: 13; abundance: few; j_gene: TRBJ1-4; v_gene: TRBV2
CDR3aa: CASSFLGGETQYF; CDR3nt: TGTGCCAGCAGTTTCCTAGGGGGAGAGACCCAGTACTTC; d_gene: .; len: 13; abundance: many; j_gene: TRBJ2-5; v_gene: TRBV7-3
CDR3aa: CASSLWSGSSYNEQFF; CDR3nt: TGTGCCAGCAGTTTATGGAGCGGGAGCTCCTACAATGAGCAGTTCTTC; d_gene: TRBD2; len: 16; abundance: .; j_gene: TRBJ2-1; v_gene: TRBV27
CDR3aa: CSVEEGPEQYF; CDR3nt: TGCAGCGTTGAAGAGGGGCCCGAGCAGTACTTC; d_gene: .; len: 11; abundance: few; j_gene: TRBJ2-7; v_gene: TRBV29-1
CDR3aa: CSARGESDYEQYF; CDR3nt: TGCAGTGCTAGGGGGGAGTCGGACTACGAGCAGTACTTC; d_gene: .; len: 13; abundance: .; j_gene: TRBJ2-7; v_gene: TRBV20-1
CDR3aa: CASEDKTSSDEQFF; CDR3nt: TGTGCCAGCGAAGACAAGACTAGCAGCGATGAGCAGTTCTTC; d_gene: TRBD2; len: 14; abundance: few; j_gene: TRBJ2-1; v_gene: TRBV7-9
CDR3aa: CASRRHRDRGTEAFF; CDR3nt: TGTGCCAGCAGACGTCACCGGGACAGGGGCACTGAAGCTTTCTTT; d_gene: TRBD1; len: 15; abundance: .; j_gene: TRBJ1-1; v_gene: TRBV12-3/TRBV12-4
CDR3aa: CASSFSFTYGYTF; CDR3nt: TGTGCCAGCAGTTTTTCCTTTACCTATGGCTACACCTTC; d_gene: .; len: 13; abundance: .; j_gene: TRBJ1-2; v_gene: TRBV6-5
CDR3aa: CASSPVGSSGYTF; CDR3nt: TGCGCCAGCAGCCCGGTAGGGAGTTCTGGCTACACCTTC; d_gene: .; len: 13; abundance: .; j_gene: TRBJ1-2; v_gene: TRBV4-1
CDR3aa: CASSVDGLRTDTQYF; CDR3nt: TGTGCCAGCAGCGTAGACGGACTACGCACAGATACGCAGTATTTT; d_gene: .; len: 15; abundance: .; j_gene: TRBJ2-3; v_gene: TRBV9
CDR3aa: CASSLGGAGPYNEQFF; CDR3nt: TGTGCCAGCAGTTTGGGAGGGGCGGGCCCCTACAATGAGCAGTTCTTC; d_gene: TRBD2; len: 16; abundance: few; j_gene: TRBJ2-1; v_gene: TRBV27
CDR3aa: CASSLVTSGYNEQFF; CDR3nt: TGTGCCAGCAGTTTGGTCACTAGCGGGTACAATGAGCAGTTCTTC; d_gene: TRBD2; len: 15; abundance: few; j_gene: TRBJ2-1; v_gene: TRBV27
CDR3aa: CASSYDQGGANTDTQYF; CDR3nt: TGTGCCAGCAGTTACGATCAGGGGGGGGCTAACACAGATACGCAGTATTTT; d_gene: .; len: 17; abundance: few; j_gene: TRBJ2-3; v_gene: TRBV6-5
CDR3aa: CASSLELARSYEQYF; CDR3nt: TGTGCCAGCAGCTTAGAGTTAGCCAGATCCTACGAGCAGTACTTC; d_gene: .; len: 15; abundance: .; j_gene: TRBJ2-7; v_gene: TRBV7-2
CDR3aa: CASSILPGLWYF; CDR3nt: TGTGCCAGCAGCATACTTCCGGGACTGTGGTACTTC; d_gene: .; len: 12; abundance: many; j_gene: TRBJ2-5; v_gene: TRBV21-1
CDR3aa: CSARDSGQGSYEQYF; CDR3nt: TGCAGTGCTAGAGATTCGGGACAGGGATCCTACGAGCAGTACTTC; d_gene: TRBD1; len: 15; abundance: .; j_gene: TRBJ2-7; v_gene: TRBV20-1
CDR3aa: CASSSEGLADGTSTDTQYF; CDR3nt: TGTGCCAGCAGCTCGGAGGGACTAGCGGATGGTACGAGCACAGATACGCAGTATTTT; d_gene: TRBD2; len: 19; abundance: .; j_gene: TRBJ2-3; v_gene: TRBV5-4
CDR3aa: CGSEYGVGADYGYTF; CDR3nt: TGCGGCAGTGAATATGGGGTGGGGGCAGACTATGGCTACACCTTC; d_gene: .; len: 15; abundance: .; j_gene: TRBJ1-2; v_gene: TRBV6-1
CDR3aa: CASDRPGTSGRVTWDEQFF; CDR3nt: TGTGCCAGCGACCGGCCAGGGACTAGCGGGAGGGTGACATGGGATGAGCAGTTCTTC; d_gene: TRBD2; len: 19; abundance: .; j_gene: TRBJ2-1; v_gene: TRBV28
CDR3aa: CASSLGGGGGYEQYF; CDR3nt: TGTGCCAGCAGCTTAGGGGGGGGGGGTGGCTACGAGCAGTACTTC; d_gene: TRBD2; len: 15; abundance: many; j_gene: TRBJ2-7; v_gene: TRBV7-8
CDR3aa: CASSVIAGGYEQYF; CDR3nt: TGTGCCAGCAGCGTCATAGCGGGAGGCTACGAGCAGTACTTC; d_gene: TRBD2; len: 14; abundance: .; j_gene: TRBJ2-7; v_gene: TRBV7-6
CDR3aa: CASSRHLAGVEQFF; CDR3nt: TGTGCCAGCTCACGTCATCTAGCGGGTGTTGAGCAGTTCTTC; d_gene: TRBD2; len: 14; abundance: .; j_gene: TRBJ2-1; v_gene: TRBV18
CDR3aa: CAWRQGYYEQYF; CDR3nt: TGTGCCTGGAGGCAGGGGTACTACGAGCAGTACTTC; d_gene: .; len: 12; abundance: many; j_gene: TRBJ2-7; v_gene: TRBV30
CDR3aa: CASSLSTTSSTDTQYF; CDR3nt: TGTGCCAGCAGCTTATCGACTACCTCTAGCACAGATACGCAGTATTTT; d_gene: .; len: 16; abundance: .; j_gene: TRBJ2-3; v_gene: TRBV7-9
CDR3aa: CASSLVSRNPANTGELFF; CDR3nt: TGTGCCAGCAGCTTAGTTTCCCGGAACCCCGCGAACACCGGGGAGCTGTTTTTT; d_gene: .; len: 18; abundance: .; j_gene: TRBJ2-2; v_gene: TRBV11-2
CDR3aa: CASSLGRGRSYEQYF; CDR3nt: TGTGCCAGCAGTTTAGGGCGGGGGCGTTCCTACGAGCAGTACTTC; d_gene: .; len: 15; abundance: few; j_gene: TRBJ2-7; v_gene: TRBV27
CDR3aa: CASSLVFRLYGYTF; CDR3nt: TGTGCCAGCAGCTTAGTGTTCAGACTCTATGGCTACACCTTC; d_gene: .; len: 14; abundance: .; j_gene: TRBJ1-2; v_gene: TRBV7-2
CDR3aa: CASTTGDTEAFF; CDR3nt: TGTGCCAGTACTACAGGGGACACTGAAGCTTTCTTT; d_gene: TRBD1; len: 12; abundance: .; j_gene: TRBJ1-1; v_gene: TRBV19
CDR3aa: CASNEPRDRSSWPQHF; CDR3nt: TGTGCCAGTAACGAACCTAGGGACAGGAGCTCCTGGCCCCAGCATTTT; d_gene: TRBD1; len: 16; abundance: .; j_gene: TRBJ1-5; v_gene: TRBV19
CDR3aa: CASSGPGQGDEKLFF; CDR3nt: TGTGCCAGCAGTGGGCCGGGACAGGGTGATGAAAAACTGTTTTTT; d_gene: TRBD1; len: 15; abundance: .; j_gene: TRBJ1-4; v_gene: TRBV28
CDR3aa: CASGGWDTEAFF; CDR3nt: TGTGCCTCAGGGGGATGGGACACTGAAGCTTTCTTT; d_gene: TRBD1; len: 12; abundance: .; j_gene: TRBJ1-1; v_gene: TRBV11-2
CDR3aa: CSARARGPFPSSYNEQFF; CDR3nt: TGCAGTGCTAGGGCAAGGGGGCCCTTCCCAAGCTCCTACAATGAGCAGTTCTTC; d_gene: TRBD1; len: 18; abundance: few; j_gene: TRBJ2-1; v_gene: TRBV20-1
CDR3aa: CASSLVGMVGGMNTEAFF; CDR3nt: TGTGCCAGCAGCTTAGTCGGCATGGTGGGGGGCATGAACACTGAAGCTTTCTTT; d_gene: .; len: 18; abundance: once; j_gene: TRBJ1-1; v_gene: TRBV11-2
CDR3aa: CASSQDGLGLAADTQYF; CDR3nt: TGCGCCAGCAGCCAAGACGGTTTGGGACTAGCGGCAGATACGCAGTATTTT; d_gene: TRBD2; len: 17; abundance: .; j_gene: TRBJ2-3; v_gene: TRBV4-3